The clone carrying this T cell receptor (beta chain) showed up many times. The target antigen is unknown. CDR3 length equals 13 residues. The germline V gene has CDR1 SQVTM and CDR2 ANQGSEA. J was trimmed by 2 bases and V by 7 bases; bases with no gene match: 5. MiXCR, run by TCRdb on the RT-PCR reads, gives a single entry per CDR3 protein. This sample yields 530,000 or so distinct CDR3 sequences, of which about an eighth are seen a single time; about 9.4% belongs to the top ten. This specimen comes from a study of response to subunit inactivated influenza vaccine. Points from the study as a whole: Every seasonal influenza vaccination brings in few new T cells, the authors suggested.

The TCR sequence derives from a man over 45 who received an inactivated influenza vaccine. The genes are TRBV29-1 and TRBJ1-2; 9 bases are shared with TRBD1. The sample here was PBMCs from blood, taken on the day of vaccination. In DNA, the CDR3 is TGCAGCGCGAATGGACAGGGGAACTATGGCTACACCTTC. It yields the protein CSANGQGNYGYTF.